A single sample is the source of the 19 T cell receptor beta chains below, sequenced in a study of blood T cell repertoires in COVID-19. The assay was immunoSEQ multiplex PCR, and TCRdb's table has in-frame clones only and misses some. The sample lists over 400,000 clones, about nine tenths occurring once. Material for sequencing was peripheral blood. The receptors originated from a woman aged 30 to 39 with active or convalescent COVID-19.

The J gene is TRBJ2-7, the V gene TRBV5-4; D is ambiguous. The CDR3 has 12 residues. Germline loops: CDR1 SGHNT, CDR2 YYREEE (reference sequence). The V end lost 3 bases, the J end lost 7 bases, and 11 bases lay between the germline ends. CDR3 region: CASSSPAGEQYF. Here the CDR3 DNA reads TGTGCCAGCAGCTCCCCTGCAGGAGAGCAGTACTTC.

This clone was picked up a small number of times. The V call is TRBV6-6, the J call TRBJ2-1; D remains unclear. CDR1 is MNHNY and CDR2 is SVGAGI in the germline V gene (reference sequence). There are 15 residues in the CDR3. V shed 2 bases and J shed 0 bases, with 8 bases lying between them. This chain's CDR3 is CASSYEFSSYNEQFF. For the CDR3, the DNA is TGTGCCAGCAGTTACGAATTCAGCTCCTACAATGAGCAGTTCTTC.

J is TRBJ2-5 and V is TRBV19; 10 bases are shared with TRBD2. Germline trimming cut 3 bases from V and 1 base from J; bases unmatched to any gene: 2. The CDR3 consists of 15 residues. Germline V gene lookup returns CDR1 LNHDA and CDR2 SQIVND (reference sequence). The CDR3: CASSMASGGQETQYF. DNA of the CDR3: TGTGCCAGTAGTATGGCTAGCGGGGGCCAAGAGACCCAGTACTTC.

This clone was seen only a few times. The same CDR3 also results from other DNA sequences found in this sample. The chain links TRBV4-1 to TRBJ1-5; D perhaps matches TRBD1 (5 bases). V gave up 0 bases and J gave up 1 base, with 7 bases separating them. Per the germline V gene, CDR1 is MGHRA and CDR2 is YSYEKL. This CDR3 region has 15 residues. As DNA, the CDR3 is TGCGCCAGCAGCCAAGATTACAGGAGCAATCAGCCCCAGCATTTT. The encoded protein is CASSQDYRSNQPQHF.

The V call is TRBV7-2, the J call TRBJ2-4; 10 bases are shared with TRBD2. Trimming cost V 5 bases and J 9 bases; bases outside gene matches: 4. Germline values: CDR1 SGHTA, CDR2 FQGNSA. The CDR3 covers 13 residues. CDR3 in amino acids: CASSVSSGGIQYF. The CDR3, as DNA: TGTGCCAGCAGCGTGTCTAGCGGGGGCATTCAGTACTTC.

The rearrangement joins TRBV7-6 to TRBJ2-1, with 9 bases aligning to TRBD2. The CDR3 totals 15 residues. Per the germline V gene, CDR1 is SGHVS and CDR2 is FNYEAQ. V trimming: 3 bases; J trimming: 5 bases; junction bases outside the gene matches: 5. DNA for the CDR3: TGTGCCAGCAGCTTTAGCGGGAGTGCCGACAATGAGCAGTTCTTC. Translation: CASSFSGSADNEQFF.

The chain carries TRBV5-1 and TRBJ2-3; TRBD1 might be the D (6 bases). The CDR3 is made up of 18 amino acids. V gave up 0 bases and J gave up 2 bases, with 19 bases separating them. Germline assignment: CDR1 SGHRS and CDR2 YFSETQ. For the CDR3, the DNA is TGCGCCAGCAGCTTGGGGCTGAGGGGGACACCTGACACAGATACGCAGTATTTT. Its translation: CASSLGLRGTPDTDTQYF.

The V call is TRBV2, the J call TRBJ2-3; 15 bases match TRBD2. Trimming took 7 bases from V and 2 from J; bases not matched to a gene: 10. Germline V gene data show CDR1 as SNHLY and CDR2 as FYNNEI. This CDR3 has 18 residues. The CDR3 here is CASKRGTSGRRFTDTQYF. CDR3 sequence (DNA): TGTGCCAGCAAGCGGGGGACTAGCGGGAGGCGTTTCACAGATACGCAGTATTTT.

The genes are TRBV12-3 or TRBV12-4 and TRBJ2-6; D gene unclear. This CDR3 has 13 amino acids. V lost 6 bases and J 0 bases, leaving 3 bases between the germline ends. CDR3 bases: TGTGCCAGCAGGTACTCTGGGGCCAACGTCCTGACTTTC. Protein product: CASRYSGANVLTF.

This clone was observed once. The chain couples TRBV19 to TRBJ2-6; 9 bases match TRBD1. From germline, CDR1 is LNHDA and CDR2 SQIVND (reference sequence). The CDR3 contains 15 residues. The J segment lost 4 bases and the V segment lost 7 bases, leaving 5 bases of the junction unmatched. This CDR3 reads CASIQGAGGANVLTF. The DNA for the CDR3 is TGTGCCAGTATACAGGGGGCAGGAGGGGCCAACGTCCTGACTTTC.

This clone was seen only a few times. This chain's CDR3 is CASSPFTAGSYNEQFF. The CDR3 nucleotides read TGTGCCAGCAGTCCTTTCACAGCGGGCTCCTACAATGAGCAGTTCTTC. The gene calls are TRBV2 and TRBJ2-1; D perhaps matches TRBD2 (6 bases). The CDR3 sequence is 16 residues long. Germline lookup yields CDR1 SNHLY and CDR2 FYNNEI. Trimming took 5 bases from V and 0 from J, leaving 14 bases between them.

The rearrangement joins TRBV6-6 to TRBJ2-6; D not resolved. The CDR3 extends over 16 amino acids. The V end lost 6 bases, the J end lost 3 bases, and 15 bases lay between the germline ends. CDR1 is MNHNY, CDR2 SVGAGI, per germline (reference sequence). CDR3 sequence reads: CASSPSVNNGANVLTF. DNA of the CDR3: TGTGCCAGCAGCCCTTCGGTCAATAATGGGGCCAACGTCCTGACTTTC.

The chain employs TRBV5-6 and TRBJ2-6, with 7 nucleotides matching TRBD2. The CDR3 has 18 residues. After removal of 2 bases from V and 0 bases from J, the junction contained 8 bases not matched to a gene. CDR1 and CDR2 from the germline V gene are SGHDT and YYEEEE. CDR3 region: CASSFPGGETSGANVLTF. The CDR3 coding sequence is TGTGCCAGCAGCTTTCCGGGAGGTGAGACCTCTGGGGCCAACGTCCTGACTTTC.

The chain links TRBV7-9 to TRBJ1-5; D remains ambiguous. V shed 1 base and J shed 5 bases, with 6 bases lying between them. The CDR3 has 13 residues. The V gene's germline CDR1 is SEHNR and CDR2 FQNEAQ (reference sequence). The CDR3 protein is CASSLGGDQPQHF. The CDR3 coding sequence is TGTGCCAGCAGCTTAGGAGGCGATCAGCCCCAGCATTTT.

The J gene is TRBJ1-2, the V gene TRBV3-1 (or the pseudogene TRBV3-2); 8 nucleotides line up with TRBD1. This CDR3 has 14 residues. V shed 2 bases and J 7 bases; nucleotides not matched to a gene: 6. CDR1 is LGHDT and CDR2 is YNNKEL in the germline V gene (reference sequence). The CDR3: CASSQTDRALGYTF. The CDR3 DNA sequence: TGTGCCAGCAGCCAAACGGACAGGGCTCTTGGCTACACCTTC.

The chain recombines TRBV6-4 with TRBJ2-1; TRBD2 matches at 7 bases. Unmatched junction bases numbered 6, after V lost 6 bases and J lost 1 base. The CDR3 extends over 15 amino acids. Germline assignment: CDR1 MRHNA and CDR2 SNTAGT. CDR3 region: CASRTGAGSYNEQFF. For the CDR3, the DNA is TGTGCCAGCAGGACCGGAGCGGGATCCTACAATGAGCAGTTCTTC.

The J gene is TRBJ2-7, the V gene TRBV3-1 (or the pseudogene TRBV3-2); 8 positions match TRBD2. This CDR3 is built from 17 residues. Trimming removed 1 base from V and 2 bases from J; junction bases left unmatched: 10. Per the germline V gene, CDR1 is LGHDT and CDR2 is YNNKEL (reference sequence). The chain's CDR3 is CASSQVLASGRPYEQYF. CDR3 DNA: TGTGCCAGCAGCCAAGTCCTGGCTAGCGGGCGCCCCTACGAGCAGTACTTC.

This sequence joins TRBV5-6 and TRBJ2-6; 9 nucleotides line up with TRBD1. Trimming took 3 bases from V and 0 from J; bases not matched to a gene: 7. From germline, CDR1 is SGHDT and CDR2 YYEEEE. The CDR3 runs 18 residues. In DNA form, the CDR3 reads TGTGCCAGCAGCTACGCGGGACAGGGAACCTCTGGGGCCAACGTCCTGACTTTC. Translated: CASSYAGQGTSGANVLTF. The whole variable domain, filled in from reference TRBV5-6 and TRBJ2-6, reads DAGVTQSPTHLIKTRGQQVTLRCSPKSGHDTVSWYQQALGQGPQFIFQYYEEEERQRGNFPDRFSGHQFPNYSSELNVNALLLGDSALYLCASSYAGQGTSGANVLTFGAGSRLTVL.

The V and J genes are TRBV12-3 or TRBV12-4 and TRBJ2-7; the D gene is possibly TRBD1 (6 bases). Trimming left V 4 bases short and J 7 bases short, with 14 bases between. The length of the CDR3 is 13 residues. The CDR3 sequence: CASSYTGIREQYF. The CDR3 coding sequence is TGTGCCAGCAGTTATACAGGGATTCGAGAGCAGTACTTC.